Listed below are T cell receptor beta chains from one sample, sequenced in a study of identical twins. From the 5' RACE reads, TCRdb called clonotypes with MiXCR, one entry per CDR3 protein. The repertoire holds a few hundred thousand distinct CDR3 sequences, with roughly 9% as singletons. The sample consisted of naive T cells sorted from blood. These receptors all come from a woman in her 50s in good health. Both conserved end residues are part of each CDR3.

TRBV5-6	TRBJ2-1	CASSLLYNRGPSDEQFF
TRBV5-1	TRBJ2-1	CASSPGQSYNEQFF
TRBV4-1	TRBJ1-2	CASNTGRLNYGYTF
TRBV16	TRBJ2-1	CASSQSQGLEQFF
TRBV2	TRBJ2-1	CASTRSYSSYNEQFF
TRBV20-1	TRBJ1-1	CSALHREAFF
TRBV19	TRBJ2-5	CASSTFLGSGRSRETQYF
TRBV18	TRBJ2-3	CASSPPGGGTDTQYF
TRBV3-1	TRBJ2-5	CASSHGEGGTQYF
TRBV7-3	TRBJ2-1	CASSLTGQSNEQFF
TRBV28	TRBJ2-7	CAIQRPSGSFYEQYF
TRBV19	TRBJ2-2	CASSTRLAGVGYTGELFF
TRBV29-1	TRBJ1-3	CSSSDGVF
TRBV7-9	TRBJ1-1	CASSSPGAGQGTFF
TRBV7-6	TRBJ2-1	CASRTSGNNEQFF
TRBV18	TRBJ1-1	CASSAAWGETEAFF
TRBV9	TRBJ2-1	CASSYYYNEQFF
TRBV12-3/TRBV12-4	TRBJ2-3	CASSLMMLDRGTDTQYF
TRBV6-5	TRBJ2-7	CASRGPVYYEQYF
TRBV7-8	TRBJ2-7	CASTLLWGLREGFGYGQYF
TRBV29-1	TRBJ2-1	CSVEGSSGSSYNEQFF
TRBV4-1	TRBJ1-6	CASSQAPGQIKGSPLHF
TRBV12-3/TRBV12-4	TRBJ1-1	CASSQPAEAFF
TRBV5-1	TRBJ2-3	CASSPPSGRGPDTQYF
TRBV12-3/TRBV12-4	TRBJ2-2	CASSWVPSGRGTGELFF
TRBV12-3/TRBV12-4	TRBJ2-2	CASSLGLITGELFF
TRBV5-4	TRBJ1-4	CASSLAMAQNEKLFF
TRBV20-1	TRBJ2-1	CSASEQNEQFF
TRBV3-1	TRBJ2-2	CASSSGLAGEVGELFF
TRBV3-1	TRBJ1-2	CASSQEGRPIANYGYTF
TRBV12-3/TRBV12-4	TRBJ2-6	CASNGGANVLTF
TRBV20-1	TRBJ1-5	CSAATGGNQPQHF
TRBV5-1	TRBJ1-1	CASSLLRGQGSTEAFF
TRBV7-8	TRBJ2-7	CASSLVGGRNMILYEQYF
TRBV20-1	TRBJ2-1	CSAGGGGYNEQFF
TRBV24-1	TRBJ2-1	CATSDSAGENYNDQFF
TRBV5-1	TRBJ2-4	CASRLPGGDIQYF
TRBV7-2	TRBJ2-2	CASSYSHTGELFF
TRBV11-3	TRBJ2-1	CASSLDQVVGVEQFF
TRBV10-3	TRBJ1-1	CAISEPTAMNTEAFF
TRBV21-1	TRBJ2-1	CASTLTGNNEQFF
TRBV20-1	TRBJ2-3	CSARGAGRTDTQYF
TRBV7-3	TRBJ1-1	CASSLMRRTNTEAFF
TRBV7-8	TRBJ2-2	CASSPLPGRVLTGELFF
TRBV13	TRBJ1-2	CASIPLTFPSYYGYTF
TRBV5-1	TRBJ2-5	CASSSTKIQETQYF
TRBV5-6	TRBJ2-7	CASSSTGGPLGEQYF
TRBV12-3/TRBV12-4	TRBJ1-4	CASSLGGLGTTNEKLFF
TRBV12-3/TRBV12-4	TRBJ1-6	CASSRTSTAPLHF
TRBV29-1	TRBJ2-5	CSGRGTILQETQYF
TRBV20-1	TRBJ2-3	CSASRTSGKSTDTQYF
TRBV4-1	TRBJ2-7	CASSHSGGFNEQYF
TRBV30	TRBJ2-2	CAWSRATGELFF
TRBV5-5	TRBJ2-3	CASSDLQGSTQYF
TRBV12-5	TRBJ1-1	CASGAGGANTEAFF